One and the same sample provided the 23 T cell receptor beta chains below, sequenced in a study of T cells in Graves' hyperthyroidism and ophthalmopathy. From RNA transcripts, TCR beta CDR3 regions were amplified. A first-round RT-PCR of the TCR CDR3 used the HTBI primer set. TCRdb re-analysed the multiplex PCR reads in MiXCR, keeping a single row per CDR3 protein. The sample yields fewer than 750,000 distinct CDR3 sequences, approximately 44% seen once. Sequenced: peripheral blood or thyroid tissue (not recorded which). All receptors derive from a woman under 30 with Graves' hyperthyroidism.

This clonotype was counted a few times. The chain is built from TRBV20-1 and TRBJ2-5; D perhaps matches TRBD2 (5 bases). V lost 0 bases and J 2 bases, leaving 7 bases between the germline ends. Germline V gives CDR1 DFQATT, CDR2 SNEGSKA (reference sequence). There are 13 residues in the CDR3. In DNA, the CDR3 is TGCAGTGCTAGAGACCGACTACAAGAGACCCAGTACTTC. Translation gives CSARDRLQETQYF.

This clonotype was found many times. The chain recombines TRBV10-3 with TRBJ1-1; 8 bases are a match to TRBD1. The V gene's germline CDR1 is ENHRY and CDR2 SYGVKD. This CDR3 is built from 13 residues. The V gene end was trimmed by 5 bases and the J gene end by 4 bases; junction bases not matched to a gene: 3. CDR3 sequence (DNA): TGTGCCATCAGTCAGGGGGCGATCACTGAAGCTTTCTTT. Its protein is CAISQGAITEAFF.

This clonotype was picked up many times. The CDR3 DNA reads TGTGCCAGCAGCTTGGCGCCGGGACAACGATACGAGCAGTACTTC. Translation: CASSLAPGQRYEQYF. The V and J genes are TRBV5-6 and TRBJ2-7; D might be TRBD1 (6 bases). V lost 0 bases and J lost 4, with 14 bases in between. The CDR3 length is 15 residues. Germline values: CDR1 SGHDT, CDR2 YYEEEE.

The rearrangement links TRBV20-1 to TRBJ2-5; D ambiguous. Trimming left V 6 bases short and J 0 bases short, with 14 bases between. Per the germline V gene, CDR1 is DFQATT and CDR2 is SNEGSKA (reference sequence). The length of the CDR3 is 14 residues. As DNA, the CDR3 is TGCAGTGCCACCAGTCCGCCAGACCAAGAGACCCAGTACTTC. Protein product: CSATSPPDQETQYF.

This clonotype was counted a few times. This chain connects TRBV7-2 to TRBJ2-5, with D tentatively TRBD1 or TRBD2 (5 bases each). CDR3 length: 12 residues. The V gene's germline CDR1 is SGHTA and CDR2 FQGNSA. V lost 6 bases, J lost 5 bases, and 10 bases lay in between. The CDR3 is CASSPGPETQYF. CDR3 DNA sequence: TGTGCCAGCAGTCCGGGGCCGGAGACCCAGTACTTC.

This clonotype occurred a few times. The chain couples TRBV12-3 or TRBV12-4 to TRBJ2-1, with TRBD2 as a possible D gene (6 bases). Trimming cost V 10 bases and J 2 bases, with 18 bases left between them. This CDR3 contains 15 residues. This CDR3 is CATSSWERAYNEQFF. CDR3 in DNA: TGTGCCACCAGCAGTTGGGAGCGGGCCTACAATGAGCAGTTCTTC.

Note on this clonotype: The junction shows a germline mismatch at one end, possibly a read error. The V gene is TRBV7-9, the J gene TRBJ2-7; D is possibly TRBD1 or TRBD2 (5 bases each). Germline-derived CDR1 and CDR2 are SEHNR and FQNEAQ (reference sequence). The CDR3 runs to 14 residues. CDR3 DNA sequence: TGTGCCAGCAGCTCGCCCTATGGGAGAGGGGAGCGGTACTTC. Its translation is CASSSPYGRGERYF.

Note on this clonotype: This CDR3 fails to terminate in the conserved phenylalanine or tryptophan, so it likely reflects a read error. It is unclear where the CDR3 begins or ends on the DNA, so no DNA is shown, and the CDR3 is as TCRdb lists it. The V gene is TRBV24-1, the J gene TRBJ1-3; TRBD1 is taken as the D call from the table, unchecked against the DNA. Germline-derived CDR1 and CDR2 are KGHDR and SFDVKD. The CDR3 contains 8 residues when both ends are counted. The CDR3 loop reads CATSDPGQ.

This clonotype has ten or more counts. This sequence joins TRBV7-9 and TRBJ2-5; D uncertain. The length of the CDR3 is 11 residues. V lost 5 bases and J lost 8, with 9 bases in between. The germline gives CDR1 SEHNR, CDR2 FQNEAQ (reference sequence). CDR3 coding DNA: TGTGCCAGCAGCCTCTGGATAACCCAGTACTTC. Encoded protein: CASSLWITQYF.

This clonotype was seen only once. A read error is possible here, since a much larger clone lies one base away. V is TRBV2 and J is TRBJ2-2; the match to TRBD1 covers 9 bases. The CDR3 is 15 amino acids. Germline V gene sequence: CDR1 SNHLY, CDR2 FYNNEI. CDR3: CAISFGTGWPGELFF. CDR3 bases: TGTGCCATCAGTTTCGGGACAGGGTGGCCCGGGGAGCTGTTTTTT. Drawing the rest from reference TRBV2 and TRBJ2-2, the complete variable domain is EPEVTQTPSHQVTQMGQEVILRCVPISNHLYFYWYRQILGQKVEFLVSFYNNEISEKSEIFDDQFSVERPDGSNFTLKIRSTKLEDSAMYFCAISFGTGWPGELFFGEGSRLTVL.

The V call is TRBV19, the J call TRBJ2-6; no clear D gene. The V gene lost 7 bases and the J gene lost 4 bases, with 8 bases spanning the gap. CDR1 is LNHDA, CDR2 SQIVND, per germline (reference sequence). The CDR3 has 13 amino acids. CDR3 in DNA: TGTGCCAGTAAGACCCAGGGGGCCAACGTCCTGACTTTC. Protein: CASKTQGANVLTF. Using reference TRBV19 and TRBJ2-6 for the parts outside the CDR3, the full variable domain is DGGITQSPKYLFRKEGQNVTLSCEQNLNHDAMYWYRQDPGQGLRLIYYSQIVNDFQKGDIAEGYSVSREKKESFPLTVTSAQKNPTAFYLCASKTQGANVLTFGAGSRLTVL.

The chain is built from TRBV2 and TRBJ2-7, with D unresolved. The length of the CDR3 is 13 residues. The germline CDR1 and CDR2 sequences are SNHLY and FYNNEI. V lost 6 bases and J 3 bases, leaving 12 bases between the germline ends. The CDR3 loop reads CASRRTDYYEQYF. The CDR3 DNA reads as TGTGCCAGCAGGAGGACGGATTACTACGAGCAGTACTTC.

The chain has TRBV20-1 and TRBJ2-5, with TRBD2 identical over 14 bases. The junction had 9 bases not matched to a gene; V was cut back by 4 bases and J by 5 bases. CDR3 length equals 16 residues. The V gene's germline CDR1 is DFQATT and CDR2 SNEGSKA (reference sequence). The CDR3 bases are TGCAGTGCTAAGACCGGGACTAGCGGGAGCTTTGAGACCCAGTACTTC. Protein product: CSAKTGTSGSFETQYF.

For this clonotype: Its ends do not fully match the called genes, so a read error is possible. This chain links TRBV10-3 with TRBJ1-2; maybe TRBD1 (5 bases). Germline assignment: CDR1 ENHRY and CDR2 SYGVKD. CDR3 length equals 14 residues. The CDR3 DNA follows: TGCGCCATCAGTAGCCTTGGGGGGAACTATGGCTACACCTTC. Residues: CAISSLGGNYGYTF.

This clonotype was counted a few times. The chain links TRBV6-4 to TRBJ2-7, with TRBD2 matching over 8 bases. The assigned J gene may be wrong: the sequence end matches TRBJ2-1 better. CDR3 length equals 16 residues. CDR1 MRHNA and CDR2 SNTAGT come from the germline V gene. The CDR3 here is CASSDVGGGSYNEQFF. DNA of the CDR3: TGTGCCAGCAGTGACGTCGGGGGGGGCTCCTACAATGAGCAGTTCTTC.

The chain couples TRBV19 to TRBJ1-2; 7 bases agree with TRBD1. CDR3 length equals 15 residues. The V gene's germline CDR1 is LNHDA and CDR2 SQIVND (reference sequence). Written as DNA, the CDR3 is TGTGCTCCCCTAGGGGGCCGGCAGGGGATCTATGGCTACACCTTC. It encodes CAPLGGRQGIYGYTF.

On this clonotype itself: This may be a read error, as it is one base from a much larger clone. The rearrangement joins TRBV5-1 to TRBJ2-5; D possibly matches TRBD1 or TRBD2 (5 bases each). From germline, CDR1 is SGHRS and CDR2 YFSETQ. The CDR3 runs to 14 residues. CDR3 coding DNA: TGCGTCAGCAGCTACCGGGACGGTCAAGAGACCCAGTACTTC. It yields the protein CVSSYRDGQETQYF.

This clonotype was seen only a few times. The V gene is TRBV18, the J gene TRBJ1-4; maybe TRBD1 (5 bases). This CDR3 region has 12 residues. From germline, CDR1 is KGHSH and CDR2 LQKENI. Trimming took 6 bases from V and 6 from J, leaving 8 bases between them. CDR3 sequence reads: CASSRVDEKLFF. CDR3 sequence (DNA): TGTGCCAGCTCCAGGGTGGATGAAAAACTGTTTTTT. The full variable domain, rest sourced from reference TRBV18 and TRBJ1-4, is NAGVMQNPRHLVRRRGQEARLRCSPMKGHSHVYWYRQLPEEGLKFMVYLQKENIIDESGMPKERFSAEFPKEGPSILRIQQVVRGDSAAYFCASSRVDEKLFFGSGTQLSVL.

The rearrangement joins TRBV10-3 to TRBJ1-5; no firm D call. Trimming took 2 bases from V and 2 from J, leaving 10 bases between them. Germline V CDR1 and CDR2: ENHRY, SYGVKD. CDR3 length: 15 residues. CDR3 sequence reads: CAISERALRNQPQHF. Here the CDR3 DNA reads TGTGCCATCAGTGAGCGGGCCTTACGCAATCAGCCCCAGCATTTT.

This clonotype was found many times. This chain links TRBV24-1 with TRBJ2-2; 7 bases are shared with TRBD2. This CDR3 spans 17 amino acids. Trimming removed 4 bases from V and 5 bases from J; junction bases left unmatched: 12. Germline CDR1 and CDR2: KGHDR and SFDVKD. CDR3: CATSDVLAGERTGELFF. The DNA for the CDR3 is TGTGCCACCAGTGACGTCTTGGCGGGAGAGAGGACCGGGGAGCTGTTTTTT.

This chain links TRBV20-1 with TRBJ1-5; TRBD1 might be the D (6 bases). Germline CDR1 DFQATT, CDR2 SNEGSKA (reference sequence). V was trimmed by 3 bases and J by 1 base, leaving 16 bases between them. The CDR3 loop spans 16 amino acids. CDR3 sequence (DNA): TGCAGTGCTAGGGATGGGACGGGGGCGAGCAATCAGCCCCAGCATTTT. Protein sequence: CSARDGTGASNQPQHF.

The genes are TRBV29-1 and TRBJ1-2; TRBD1 might be the D (5 bases). The CDR3 loop spans 14 amino acids. The germline V gene encodes CDR1 SQVTM and CDR2 ANQGSEA. The V gene lost 8 bases and the J gene lost 4 bases, with 20 bases spanning the gap. The CDR3 spells CSSLQEGSTYGYTF. The DNA of the CDR3 is TGCAGCAGTTTACAGGAGGGAAGTACCTATGGCTACACCTTC.

The table lists this clonotype with many counts. V and J are TRBV5-1 and TRBJ1-4; 11 bases fit TRBD1. The germline gives CDR1 SGHRS, CDR2 YFSETQ. CDR3 length: 15 residues. The V gene end was trimmed by 3 bases and the J gene end by 3 bases; junction bases not matched to a gene: 1. CDR3 residues: CASSWGQGANEKLFF. CDR3 DNA sequence: TGCGCCAGCAGCTGGGGACAGGGGGCTAATGAAAAACTGTTTTTT.